Listed here are 31 T cell receptor beta chains from one sample, sequenced in a study of cytomegalovirus exposure and HLA in healthy donors. The PCR made use of 60 Vbeta and 13 Jbeta primers. Generated by immunoSEQ multiplex PCR, the TCRdb table keeps only in-frame clones and is missing some. The data contain 95,000 to 150,000 clones, approximately 78% of them seen just once; the ten biggest clones take up roughly 3.3%. Sequencing was carried out using PBMCs. Source of these receptors: a woman in her thirties in good health and CMV-seropositive.

A few counts support this clone. This chain joins TRBV6-1 and TRBJ1-5, with D maybe TRBD1 (5 bases). V shed 2 bases and J shed 7 bases, with 9 bases lying between them. CDR1 and CDR2 (germline): MNHNS, SASEGT. CDR3 size: 13 residues. The CDR3 sequence: CASSEQGNQPQHF. CDR3 bases: TGTGCCAGCAGTGAACAGGGAAACCAGCCCCAGCATTTT.

The chain recombines TRBV6-1 with TRBJ2-7; D is perhaps TRBD1 (5 bases). V lost 5 bases and J lost 2, with 13 bases in between. The length of the CDR3 is 14 residues. Germline values: CDR1 MNHNS, CDR2 SASEGT. The CDR3 DNA is TGTGCCAGCAGTACAGGAATAGGAACCTACGAGCAGTACTTC. Its translation: CASSTGIGTYEQYF.

The chain combines TRBV5-4 with TRBJ2-1, with 8 bases matching TRBD1. Looked up from germline, CDR1 is SGHNT and CDR2 is YYREEE (reference sequence). The CDR3 spans 15 residues. Germline trimming cut 9 bases from V and 0 bases from J; bases unmatched to any gene: 8. The CDR3 DNA sequence: TGTGCCACCACGACAGGGGCTAGCTCCTACAATGAGCAGTTCTTC. It yields the protein CATTTGASSYNEQFF.

V and J are TRBV18 and TRBJ1-2; TRBD1 matches at 7 bases. CDR1 and CDR2 (germline): KGHSH, LQKENI. The CDR3 contains 14 residues. V gave up 3 bases and J gave up 4 bases; unmatched junction bases: 5. CDR3 region: CASSPGTELYGYTF. CDR3 sequence (DNA): TGTGCCAGCTCACCCGGGACAGAGCTCTATGGCTACACCTTC.

The chain has TRBV28 and TRBJ1-2; the D gene is possibly TRBD1 (5 bases). Trimming pared 8 bases from V and 4 bases from J, leaving 11 bases between. Per germline, CDR1 MDHEN and CDR2 SYDVKM. The CDR3 runs to 12 residues. The CDR3 loop reads CASGRVAYGYTF. The CDR3 bases are TGTGCCAGCGGCAGGGTTGCCTATGGCTACACCTTC.

The gene calls are TRBV30 and TRBJ2-6; maybe TRBD1 (5 bases). Germline CDR1 is GTSNPN and CDR2 is SVGIG (reference sequence). The CDR3 has 13 amino acids. CDR3 bases: TGTGCTCAGCAGGGCTCTGGGGCCAACGTCCTGACTTTC. Protein product: CAQQGSGANVLTF.

The chain combines TRBV4-2 with TRBJ2-5, with D maybe TRBD2 (5 bases). Germline CDR1 reads LGHNA; CDR2 reads YNFKEQ. V lost 0 bases and J 5 bases, leaving 10 bases between the germline ends. The CDR3 is 14 residues long. CDR3 DNA: TGTGCCAGCAGCCAAGATATTGGGGAGGAGACCCAGTACTTC. The encoded protein is CASSQDIGEETQYF.

The chain combines TRBV27 with TRBJ1-2, with 8 positions matching TRBD1. CDR3 length: 14 amino acids. V dropped 4 bases and J dropped 2; count of bases not matched to a gene: 3. Germline CDR1 MNHEY, CDR2 SMNVEV (reference sequence). The CDR3 bases are TGTGCCAGCAGTTCCTACAGGGGGAACTATGGCTACACCTTC. Protein: CASSSYRGNYGYTF.

This CDR3 reads CASQGLSKLFF. The CDR3 region has the DNA TGTGCCAGCCAGGGACTTTCAAAACTGTTTTTT. The chain carries TRBV2 and TRBJ1-4, with TRBD1 as a possible D gene (5 bases). This CDR3 has 11 amino acids. CDR1 and CDR2 (germline): SNHLY, FYNNEI. V dropped 8 bases and J dropped 10 bases, with 11 bases sitting between them.

This chain connects TRBV19 to TRBJ1-5; D remains ambiguous. This CDR3 has 17 amino acids. With 1 base removed from V and 2 bases from J, the gap between germline ends came to 15 bases. Germline lookup yields CDR1 LNHDA and CDR2 SQIVND (reference sequence). CDR3 DNA sequence: TGTGCCAGTAGTATAGGTGGCCCGGGAGTGCGCAATCAGCCCCAGCATTTT. Encoded protein: CASSIGGPGVRNQPQHF. Drawing the rest from reference TRBV19 and TRBJ1-5, the complete variable domain is DGGITQSPKYLFRKEGQNVTLSCEQNLNHDAMYWYRQDPGQGLRLIYYSQIVNDFQKGDIAEGYSVSREKKESFPLTVTSAQKNPTAFYLCASSIGGPGVRNQPQHFGDGTRLSIL.

This clone was seen a few times. V is TRBV2 and J is TRBJ2-1; D is undetermined. Trimming removed 6 bases from V and 11 bases from J, with 11 bases in between. The CDR3 is 11 residues long. Per germline, CDR1 SNHLY and CDR2 FYNNEI. The CDR3 region has the DNA TGTGCCAGCAGGCGAGGCACCCAGCAGTTCTTC. This codes for CASRRGTQQFF.

This clone came up many times. The chain has TRBV4-2 and TRBJ2-1; D might be TRBD2 (6 bases). Germline CDR1 and CDR2: LGHNA and YNFKEQ. V lost 1 base, J lost 8 bases, and 15 bases lay in between. The CDR3 is 15 residues long. CDR3 sequence (DNA): TGTGCCAGCAGCCAAGGGGGGGAACCCATCGATGAGCAGTTCTTC. Its protein is CASSQGGEPIDEQFF.

This chain links TRBV7-9 with TRBJ1-6; no clear D. The V end lost 1 base, the J end lost 0 bases, and 10 bases lay between the germline ends. Germline V gives CDR1 SEHNR, CDR2 FQNEAQ (reference sequence). CDR3 length: 17 amino acids. The CDR3 is CASSLVSESSYNSPLHF. CDR3 nucleotide sequence: TGTGCCAGCAGCTTAGTTTCCGAGAGCTCCTATAATTCACCCCTCCACTTT.

V gene TRBV29-1 combines with J gene TRBJ2-3; D not certain. V lost 3 bases and J lost 2, with 6 bases in between. The CDR3 is 12 residues long. Germline V gene sequence: CDR1 SQVTM, CDR2 ANQGSEA. The CDR3 coding sequence is TGCAGCGTTGATAAAAACACAGATACGCAGTATTTT. Translated, it gives CSVDKNTDTQYF.

V usage is TRBV6-6 and J usage is TRBJ2-5; TRBD2 aligns across 9 bases. Germline CDR1 MNHNY, CDR2 SVGAGI (reference sequence). The junction had 6 bases not matched to a gene; V was cut back by 6 bases and J by 1 base. This CDR3 is built from 15 residues. CDR3 loop: CASSLLAGAQETQYF. CDR3 bases: TGTGCCAGCAGCCTATTAGCGGGGGCCCAAGAGACCCAGTACTTC.

This sequence joins TRBV19 and TRBJ1-2, with D perhaps TRBD1 (5 bases). CDR1 and CDR2 (germline): LNHDA, SQIVND (reference sequence). The CDR3 contains 13 residues. Deletions cut 10 bases from V and 2 bases from J, with 14 bases between. The CDR3 coding sequence is TGTGCCACCCACCGTGGGGGGAACTATGGCTACACCTTC. This translates into CATHRGGNYGYTF. Full variable domain (outside the CDR3, taken from reference TRBV19 and TRBJ1-2): DGGITQSPKYLFRKEGQNVTLSCEQNLNHDAMYWYRQDPGQGLRLIYYSQIVNDFQKGDIAEGYSVSREKKESFPLTVTSAQKNPTAFYLCATHRGGNYGYTFGSGTRLTVV.

This clone showed up just once. The chain employs TRBV11-1 and TRBJ2-6; a possible D gene is TRBD1 (6 bases). The ends were cut back, 6 bases at V and 0 bases at J, with 12 bases in the middle. Germline V lookup: CDR1 SGHAT, CDR2 FQDESV (reference sequence). CDR3 length equals 16 residues. CDR3 in DNA: TGTGCCAGCAGTTCTACAGGGAACTCTGGGGCCAACGTCCTGACTTTC. As protein: CASSSTGNSGANVLTF. Based on the CDR3 plus reference TRBV11-1 and TRBJ2-6, the full variable domain is EAEVAQSPRYKITEKSQAVAFWCDPISGHATLYWYRQILGQGPELLVQFQDESVVDDSQLPKDRFSAERLKGVDSTLKIQPAELGDSAMYLCASSSTGNSGANVLTFGAGSRLTVL.

CDR3 coding DNA: TGTGCCATCAGTGAGATTTTAACAACAACGACAGAGAATGGCTACACCTTC. Encoded protein: CAISEILTTTTENGYTF. The chain is built from TRBV10-3 and TRBJ1-2; tentatively, D is TRBD1 (5 bases). CDR3 length: 17 residues. Germline-derived CDR1 and CDR2 are ENHRY and SYGVKD. Trimming removed 2 bases from V and 6 bases from J, with 22 bases in between.

The CDR3 coding sequence is TGTGCCAGCAGCGTAGAAGGGGGGGGACGGGGAAACACCATATATTTT. As protein: CASSVEGGGRGNTIYF. The V gene is TRBV9, the J gene TRBJ1-3; D may be TRBD1 (6 bases). The V and J ends lost 0 bases and 4 bases respectively, with 14 bases between them. The CDR3 is 16 amino acids. The V gene's germline CDR1 is SGDLS and CDR2 YYNGEE.

CDR3 nucleotides: TGTGCCAGCAGCTCGGAGAGATCCGAGCAGTTCTTC. Its protein is CASSSERSEQFF. The V call is TRBV11-3, the J call TRBJ2-1; D is undetermined. The V end lost 4 bases, the J end lost 10 bases, and 11 bases lay between the germline ends. Per the germline V gene, CDR1 is SGHNT and CDR2 is YENEEA. The CDR3 is made up of 12 amino acids.

J is TRBJ2-5 and V is TRBV10-3; possibly TRBD1 for D (6 bases). The germline V gene encodes CDR1 ENHRY and CDR2 SYGVKD. Trimming removed 6 bases from V and 1 base from J, with 9 bases in between. The CDR3 length is 13 residues. CDR3 region: CAIRGAGQETQYF. The CDR3 region has the DNA TGTGCCATCAGGGGGGCGGGCCAAGAGACCCAGTACTTC.

This clone has just one count. The genes are TRBV2 and TRBJ2-7; D gene unclear. Germline V lookup: CDR1 SNHLY, CDR2 FYNNEI. Trimming left V 4 bases short and J 7 bases short, with 5 bases between. This CDR3 contains 10 residues. The CDR3 DNA sequence: TGTGCCAGCAGTGTTCATGAGCAGTACTTC. Translated: CASSVHEQYF.

The gene calls are TRBV28 and TRBJ2-2; TRBD2 matches at 10 bases. After removal of 4 bases from V and 1 base from J, the junction contained 6 bases not matched to a gene. This CDR3 contains 17 residues. CDR1 and CDR2 (germline): MDHEN, SYDVKM. CDR3: CASSSLAGVLNTGELFF. The CDR3 nucleotides are TGTGCCAGCAGTTCCCTAGCGGGGGTGTTGAACACCGGGGAGCTGTTTTTT.

This clone was observed a single time. The genes are TRBV6-5 and TRBJ2-7, with 10 bases identical to TRBD1. The CDR3 is made up of 12 amino acids. Germline CDR1 MNHEY, CDR2 SVGAGI. CDR3 DNA: TGTCCTAATAAGGGACAGGGGTCCGAGCAGTACTTC. Its translation: CPNKGQGSEQYF.

This clone was seen more than once but under ten times. The genes are TRBV29-1 and TRBJ2-5, with 7 nucleotides matching TRBD1. Germline V gives CDR1 SQVTM, CDR2 ANQGSEA. V dropped 7 bases and J dropped 3; count of bases not matched to a gene: 20. The CDR3 covers 17 residues. CDR3 nucleotide sequence: TGCAGCGCTCTAGCAACGACAGGGACGGTATGGGAAGAGACCCAGTACTTC. Translated, it gives CSALATTGTVWEETQYF.

The V and J genes are TRBV29-1 and TRBJ1-1, with 7 bases fitting TRBD1. V shed 7 bases, J shed 0 bases, and the junction held 14 bases outside the gene matches. This CDR3 region has 16 residues. Germline V gives CDR1 SQVTM, CDR2 ANQGSEA. CDR3 region: CSAGRDSNGMNTEAFF. DNA for the CDR3: TGCAGCGCTGGGCGGGACAGCAATGGAATGAACACTGAAGCTTTCTTT.

This chain uses TRBV2 with TRBJ2-5, with D possibly matching TRBD2 (6 bases). Germline values: CDR1 SNHLY, CDR2 FYNNEI. This CDR3 is 13 amino acids long. Trimming stripped 4 bases from V and 4 bases from J, with 10 bases between. In DNA form, the CDR3 reads TGTGCCAGCAGTGTGAACGGGGGAGAGACCCAGTACTTC. This translates into CASSVNGGETQYF.

The rearrangement links TRBV9 to TRBJ1-1; maybe TRBD1 (5 bases). Trimming removed 2 bases at V and 1 base at J, with 12 bases between. CDR1 and CDR2 from the germline V gene are SGDLS and YYNGEE. The CDR3 contains 15 residues. DNA for the CDR3: TGTGCCAGCAGCGTTAACGGACAAACGAACACTGAAGCTTTCTTT. As protein: CASSVNGQTNTEAFF.

This clone was counted only a few times. The chain couples TRBV9 to TRBJ1-3; D uncertain. The CDR3 sequence is 16 residues long. The V and J ends lost 0 bases and 3 bases respectively, with 13 bases between them. Germline lookup yields CDR1 SGDLS and CDR2 YYNGEE. DNA for the CDR3: TGTGCCAGCAGCGTAGCCCCGAATGAGCATGGAAACACCATATATTTT. Translation gives CASSVAPNEHGNTIYF.

This CDR3 reads CASSGTGTAFYEQYF. The CDR3 nucleotides are TGTGCCAGCAGCGGCACCGGGACAGCCTTTTACGAGCAGTACTTC. The V gene is TRBV21-1, the J gene TRBJ2-7; TRBD1, the table's D call, lacks a check against the DNA. TRBV21-1 corresponds to a pseudogene. CDR3 size: 15 residues.

This chain connects TRBV28 to TRBJ1-1; D is undetermined. Between the trimmed V and J ends, which lost 5 bases and 4 bases, there was a span of 11 bases. CDR3 length: 13 amino acids. CDR1 is MDHEN and CDR2 is SYDVKM in the germline V gene. This CDR3 reads CASSPRKGTEAFF. In DNA, the CDR3 is TGTGCCAGCAGTCCGAGGAAAGGCACTGAAGCTTTCTTT.